This T cell receptor beta chain is drawn from a study of blood T cell repertoires in COVID-19. The table came from immunoSEQ multiplex PCR; TCRdb's copy has only in-frame clones and leaves some out. The sample holds some 360,000 clones, approximately 89% seen once. Trimming took 1 base from V and 0 from J, leaving 13 bases between them. This CDR3 contains 16 residues. Per germline, CDR1 SEHNR and CDR2 FQNEAQ (reference sequence). The sample was peripheral blood. The receptor was derived from a woman aged 55-70 years with COVID-19, enrolled during active disease. The V call is TRBV7-9, the J call TRBJ2-7; possible D gene TRBD1, 6 bases. The CDR3 loop reads CASSLEAGALSYEQYF. The CDR3 DNA is TGTGCCAGCAGCTTAGAAGCAGGGGCTCTCTCCTACGAGCAGTACTTC.